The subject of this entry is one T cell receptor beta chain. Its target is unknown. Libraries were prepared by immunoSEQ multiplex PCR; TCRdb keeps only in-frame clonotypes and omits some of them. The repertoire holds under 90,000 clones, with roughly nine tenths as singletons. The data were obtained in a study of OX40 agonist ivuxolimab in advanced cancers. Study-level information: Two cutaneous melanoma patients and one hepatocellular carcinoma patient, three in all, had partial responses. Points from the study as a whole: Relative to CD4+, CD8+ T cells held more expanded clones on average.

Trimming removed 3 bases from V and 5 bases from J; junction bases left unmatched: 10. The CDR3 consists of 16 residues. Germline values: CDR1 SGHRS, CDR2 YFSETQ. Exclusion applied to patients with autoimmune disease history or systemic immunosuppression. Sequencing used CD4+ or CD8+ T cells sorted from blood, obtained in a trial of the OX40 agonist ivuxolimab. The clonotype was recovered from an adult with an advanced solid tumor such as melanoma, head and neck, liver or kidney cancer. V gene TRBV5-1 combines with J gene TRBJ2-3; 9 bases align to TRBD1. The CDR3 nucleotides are TGCGCCAGCAGCTCGGGAGACAGGGGGGTAGGAGATACGCAGTATTTT. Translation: CASSSGDRGVGDTQYF.